These 9 T cell receptor beta chains were all obtained from the same sample, sequenced in a study of blood T cell repertoires in COVID-19. Repertoires were generated with immunoSEQ multiplex PCR, while TCRdb's copy carries only in-frame clones and drops some. This repertoire shows about 150,000 clones, approximately 85% found once; its top ten account for 8.3%. The sample was peripheral blood. The receptors were gathered from a woman aged 55-70 years with COVID-19, enrolled during active disease.

The rearrangement joins TRBV3-1 (or the pseudogene TRBV3-2) to TRBJ1-2; TRBD1 aligns across 7 bases. Germline CDR1 reads LGHDT; CDR2 reads YNNKEL (reference sequence). V gave up 5 bases and J gave up 2 bases; unmatched junction bases: 5. The CDR3 contains 14 residues. The CDR3: CASSDRASNYGYTF. Here the CDR3 DNA reads TGTGCCAGCAGCGACAGGGCTTCAAACTATGGCTACACCTTC.

This sequence joins TRBV15 and TRBJ2-5; D ambiguous. The CDR3 runs 13 residues. Germline V lookup: CDR1 LNHNV, CDR2 YYDKDF (reference sequence). V shed 0 bases and J shed 4 bases, with 6 bases lying between them. The CDR3 is CATSRDTGETQYF. As DNA, the CDR3 is TGTGCCACCAGCAGAGATACGGGAGAGACCCAGTACTTC.

V gene TRBV12-5 combines with J gene TRBJ1-1; D gene uncertain. The CDR3 is made up of 12 amino acids. Germline loops: CDR1 LGHNT, CDR2 FRNRAP. Trimming took off 0 bases at V and 5 bases at J, with 4 bases between the two ends. The CDR3 region has the DNA TGTGCTAGTGGTTTGGTCCAGACTGAAGCTTTCTTT. Protein sequence: CASGLVQTEAFF. The full variable domain, with the rest looked up from reference TRBV12-5 and TRBJ1-1, is DARVTQTPRHKVTEMGQEVTMRCQPILGHNTVFWYRQTMMQGLELLAYFRNRAPLDDSGMPKDRFSAEMPDATLATLKIQPSEPRDSAVYFCASGLVQTEAFFGQGTRLTVV.

This clone was picked up one time. The chain joins TRBV5-1 to TRBJ2-3; 9 bases agree with TRBD1. The CDR3 loop spans 18 amino acids. Germline CDR1 SGHRS, CDR2 YFSETQ. V shed 3 bases, J shed 0 bases, and the junction held 11 bases outside the gene matches. CDR3: CASSSPGQGPVSTDTQYF. The CDR3 coding sequence is TGCGCCAGCAGCTCACCGGGACAGGGACCGGTAAGCACAGATACGCAGTATTTT.

The chain carries TRBV11-3 and TRBJ2-7, with TRBD1 matching over 8 bases. V was pared by 6 bases and J by 1 base, with 2 bases of the junction left unmatched. The CDR3 extends over 13 amino acids. Germline V gives CDR1 SGHNT, CDR2 YENEEA. This CDR3 reads CASSRQGSYEQYF. CDR3 nucleotide sequence: TGTGCCAGCAGTCGACAGGGGTCCTACGAGCAGTACTTC.

V gene TRBV6-5 combines with J gene TRBJ2-3, with D uncertain. Deletions cut 7 bases from V and 4 bases from J, with 12 bases between. From germline, CDR1 is MNHEY and CDR2 SVGAGI. This CDR3 spans 13 amino acids. The CDR3 is CASNLIRADTQYF. The CDR3 DNA reads as TGTGCCAGCAATTTAATACGGGCAGATACGCAGTATTTT.

For the CDR3, the DNA is TGTGCCAGCAGGTCAAGCGCCTTGAACACCGGGGAGCTGTTTTTT. Amino acids: CASRSSALNTGELFF. This rearrangement joins TRBV7-9 to TRBJ2-2; D not resolved. V gave up 6 bases and J gave up 1 base, with 12 bases separating them. Germline CDR1 and CDR2: SEHNR and FQNEAQ (reference sequence). The CDR3 runs to 15 residues.

The chain has TRBV3-1 (or the pseudogene TRBV3-2) and TRBJ2-1, with D tentatively TRBD1 (7 bases). V lost 3 bases to trimming and J lost 6 bases, with 12 bases between them. The CDR3 runs 14 residues. Germline assignment: CDR1 LGHDT and CDR2 YNNKEL (reference sequence). The CDR3 here is CASSQGQGGNEQFF. Here the CDR3 DNA reads TGTGCCAGCAGCCAGGGCCAGGGGGGCAATGAGCAGTTCTTC.

This chain joins TRBV7-9 and TRBJ1-4; D unclear. Looked up from germline, CDR1 is SEHNR and CDR2 is FQNEAQ (reference sequence). The CDR3 has 15 amino acids. Trimming took 4 bases from V and 8 from J, leaving 17 bases between them. The CDR3 DNA follows: TGTGCCAGCAGCTCACTCGGTCCTATCGGGGAAAAACTGTTTTTT. It yields the protein CASSSLGPIGEKLFF.